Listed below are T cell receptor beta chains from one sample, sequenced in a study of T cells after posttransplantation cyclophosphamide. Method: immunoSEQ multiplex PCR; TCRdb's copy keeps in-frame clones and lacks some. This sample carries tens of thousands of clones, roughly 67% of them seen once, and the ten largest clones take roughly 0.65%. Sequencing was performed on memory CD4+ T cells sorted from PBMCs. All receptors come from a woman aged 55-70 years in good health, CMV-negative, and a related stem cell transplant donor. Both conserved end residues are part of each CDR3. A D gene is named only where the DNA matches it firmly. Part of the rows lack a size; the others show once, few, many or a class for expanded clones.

cdr3_nt: TGTGCCAGCAGCTTGGTTGAAGTCGGGCCCCAGCATTTT
cdr3_aa: CASSLVEVGPQHF
j_call: TRBJ1-5
d_call: .
clone_size: .
v_call: TRBV7-8

cdr3_nt: TGTGCCAGCAGTGAAAGCCCTGGGGCTGGTGAAGCTTTCTTT
cdr3_aa: CASSESPGAGEAFF
j_call: TRBJ1-1
d_call: .
clone_size: .
v_call: TRBV6-5

cdr3_nt: TGTGCCAGCAGCTTGGACATCGCTGAAGGAAACACCATATATTTT
cdr3_aa: CASSLDIAEGNTIYF
j_call: TRBJ1-3
d_call: .
clone_size: .
v_call: TRBV5-4

cdr3_nt: TGTGCCAGCAGTACAGGGGTCGGGAGAAACATTCAGTACTTC
cdr3_aa: CASSTGVGRNIQYF
j_call: TRBJ2-4
d_call: .
clone_size: .
v_call: TRBV28

cdr3_nt: TGCGCCAGCAGCTTGGGAGGGGGCGACACCATATATTTT
cdr3_aa: CASSLGGGDTIYF
j_call: TRBJ1-3
d_call: TRBD1
clone_size: .
v_call: TRBV5-1

cdr3_nt: TGTGCCAGCAGCGTAGACCCGACAGGTTCCTATGGCTACACCTTC
cdr3_aa: CASSVDPTGSYGYTF
j_call: TRBJ1-2
d_call: .
clone_size: .
v_call: TRBV9

cdr3_nt: TGTGCCAGCAGCTTGGTAGCGAATGAGCAGTTCTTC
cdr3_aa: CASSLVANEQFF
j_call: TRBJ2-1
d_call: .
clone_size: once
v_call: TRBV5-4

cdr3_nt: TGTGCCAGTAGCCAGAAGAGGGCTAGCGGGAGCTGGACAGATACGCAGTATTTT
cdr3_aa: CASSQKRASGSWTDTQYF
j_call: TRBJ2-3
d_call: TRBD2
clone_size: .
v_call: TRBV19

cdr3_nt: TGCGCCAGCAGCCGATATGGGGGGACAGGGGGCCGCAATCAGCCCCAGCATTTT
cdr3_aa: CASSRYGGTGGRNQPQHF
j_call: TRBJ1-5
d_call: TRBD1
clone_size: .
v_call: TRBV4-3

cdr3_nt: TGTGCCTGGAGCTCAGCGGGGGGGAAAAAAGAGACCCAGTACTTC
cdr3_aa: CAWSSAGGKKETQYF
j_call: TRBJ2-5
d_call: TRBD2
clone_size: .
v_call: TRBV30

cdr3_nt: TGTGCCAGCAGCTTGGAAGCGGGGGGGCGAGGATACATTCAGTACTTC
cdr3_aa: CASSLEAGGRGYIQYF
j_call: TRBJ2-4
d_call: TRBD2
clone_size: medium-sized
v_call: TRBV5-4

cdr3_nt: TGTGCCAGCAGCGCGTCTTACGAGCAGTACTTC
cdr3_aa: CASSASYEQYF
j_call: TRBJ2-7
d_call: .
clone_size: .
v_call: TRBV7-9

cdr3_nt: TGCAGCGTTGGAGGGGGGTCAGGGGGAGCTTTCTTT
cdr3_aa: CSVGGGSGGAFF
j_call: TRBJ1-1
d_call: TRBD1
clone_size: few
v_call: TRBV29-1

cdr3_nt: TGTGCCTGGAGGGAGGAACAGGGGACGGTAAGGTACGAGCAGTACTTC
cdr3_aa: CAWREEQGTVRYEQYF
j_call: TRBJ2-7
d_call: TRBD1
clone_size: .
v_call: TRBV30

cdr3_nt: TGTGCCAGCAGCGGATCAGGGGGAGCTAACTATGGCTACACCTTC
cdr3_aa: CASSGSGGANYGYTF
j_call: TRBJ1-2
d_call: TRBD1
clone_size: .
v_call: TRBV28

cdr3_nt: TGTGCCAGTAGTCGGCCGGGCGGAAGAGGGGGCTACACCTTC
cdr3_aa: CASSRPGGRGGYTF
j_call: TRBJ1-2
d_call: .
clone_size: once
v_call: TRBV19

cdr3_nt: TGTGCCAGCTCCGGGAGGGGATCCTTTATGAACACTGAAGCTTTCTTT
cdr3_aa: CASSGRGSFMNTEAFF
j_call: TRBJ1-1
d_call: .
clone_size: .
v_call: TRBV18

cdr3_nt: TGTGCCAGCAGCACTCAGGGGGTGGCTGGAAACACCATATATTTT
cdr3_aa: CASSTQGVAGNTIYF
j_call: TRBJ1-3
d_call: TRBD1
clone_size: .
v_call: TRBV6-6

cdr3_nt: TGTGCCAGCAGGGGGGGACAGTTATACGAGCAGTACTTC
cdr3_aa: CASRGGQLYEQYF
j_call: TRBJ2-7
d_call: .
clone_size: few
v_call: TRBV6-5

cdr3_nt: TGTGCCAGCAGGTCGCTGGGGGGCACTGAAGCTTTCTTT
cdr3_aa: CASRSLGGTEAFF
j_call: TRBJ1-1
d_call: .
clone_size: .
v_call: TRBV6-4

cdr3_nt: TGTGCCACCAGCAGAGAGCCAGGGATAGGTGAAAAACTGTTTTTT
cdr3_aa: CATSREPGIGEKLFF
j_call: TRBJ1-4
d_call: .
clone_size: .
v_call: TRBV15

cdr3_nt: TGTGCCAGCAGGAAAGGGGAGGGCTCAGATACGCAGTATTTT
cdr3_aa: CASRKGEGSDTQYF
j_call: TRBJ2-3
d_call: TRBD2
clone_size: .
v_call: TRBV7-9

cdr3_nt: TGTGCCAGCAGCTTACCGGGACAGGGATTTTCTGGAAACACCATATATTTT
cdr3_aa: CASSLPGQGFSGNTIYF
j_call: TRBJ1-3
d_call: TRBD1
clone_size: .
v_call: TRBV5-5

cdr3_nt: TGTGCCAGCAGGGGAGACTATGGCTACACCTTC
cdr3_aa: CASRGDYGYTF
j_call: TRBJ1-2
d_call: .
clone_size: once
v_call: TRBV9

cdr3_nt: TGTGCCGTAAACCTAGCGGGAGGGCCCCGAGCCAAAAACATTCAGTACTTC
cdr3_aa: CAVNLAGGPRAKNIQYF
j_call: TRBJ2-4
d_call: TRBD2
clone_size: once
v_call: TRBV30

cdr3_nt: TGTGCCAGCAGCTCCCCAGGAAGGGGAGGAGGCAAGCAGTACTTC
cdr3_aa: CASSSPGRGGGKQYF
j_call: TRBJ2-7
d_call: .
clone_size: .
v_call: TRBV5-4

cdr3_nt: TGTGCCAGCACGCCTGGCAGGGCATGGAGCAATCAGCCCCAGCATTTT
cdr3_aa: CASTPGRAWSNQPQHF
j_call: TRBJ1-5
d_call: .
clone_size: .
v_call: TRBV5-8

cdr3_nt: TGCGCCAGCAGCCAGCGGGGATTAGCAGATACGCAGTATTTT
cdr3_aa: CASSQRGLADTQYF
j_call: TRBJ2-3
d_call: .
clone_size: .
v_call: TRBV4-1

cdr3_nt: TGTGCCAGCAGCTTAGTTTTAGGGACAGCTGCTAACTATGGCTACACCTTC
cdr3_aa: CASSLVLGTAANYGYTF
j_call: TRBJ1-2
d_call: TRBD1
clone_size: few
v_call: TRBV7-8